The 32 T cell receptor beta chains below come from one sample, sequenced in a study of PD-1 blockade in classical Hodgkin lymphoma. Clones were read by immunoSEQ multiplex PCR, and TCRdb kept only the in-frame ones, dropping some. This sample has 50,000 to 65,000 clones, with around 89% found just once. Brentuximab vedotin exposure varied, and every patient relapsed after autologous stem cell transplantation. Sample: peripheral blood mononuclear cells (PBMCs), taken before the second cycle of nivolumab. The receptors shown here come from a human donor with classical Hodgkin lymphoma.

J is TRBJ2-7 and V is TRBV5-1; 9 bases line up with TRBD2. Unmatched junction bases numbered 10, after V lost 3 bases and J lost 6 bases. The CDR3 totals 15 residues. Germline lookup yields CDR1 SGHRS and CDR2 YFSETQ. This chain's CDR3 is CASSYYRGGAGEQYF. In DNA, the CDR3 is TGCGCCAGCAGCTATTATCGCGGGGGGGCGGGCGAGCAGTACTTC.

The chain combines TRBV6-5 with TRBJ1-2; 12 nucleotides match TRBD1. V was pared by 5 bases and J by 7 bases, with 5 bases of the junction left unmatched. The CDR3 is 14 residues long. Germline lookup yields CDR1 MNHEY and CDR2 SVGAGI. The CDR3: CASSPGQGARGYTF. The CDR3 DNA sequence: TGTGCCAGCAGTCCGGGACAGGGGGCGCGTGGCTACACCTTC.

The chain links TRBV7-9 to TRBJ1-5, with 9 positions matching TRBD1. CDR1 is SEHNR, CDR2 FQNEAQ, per germline (reference sequence). The CDR3 is 18 residues long. After removal of 2 bases from V and 4 bases from J, the junction contained 12 bases not matched to a gene. The CDR3 region is CASSLIRAGGTGNQPQHF. The CDR3 DNA follows: TGTGCCAGCAGCTTAATAAGGGCAGGGGGGACAGGGAATCAGCCCCAGCATTTT.

This chain uses TRBV5-1 with TRBJ2-7; 10 bases are a match to TRBD2. The CDR3 contains 15 residues. In germline, CDR1 is SGHRS, CDR2 YFSETQ. V was clipped by 5 bases and J by 3 bases; unmatched bases: 8. The CDR3 nucleotides are TGCGCCAGCAGGACGAATAGCGGGGGGTTCTACGAGCAGTACTTC. It translates to CASRTNSGGFYEQYF.

CDR3 residues: CASSSTAAGAQETQYF. The CDR3 DNA follows: TGCGCCAGCAGCTCCACGGCAGCGGGGGCCCAAGAGACCCAGTACTTC. This sequence joins TRBV5-1 and TRBJ2-5; TRBD2 agrees at 8 bases. V was pared by 3 bases and J by 1 base, with 8 bases of the junction left unmatched. The CDR3 runs 16 residues. Germline V gives CDR1 SGHRS, CDR2 YFSETQ. Full variable domain (missing parts from reference TRBV5-1 and TRBJ2-5): KAGVTQTPRYLIKTRGQQVTLSCSPISGHRSVSWYQQTPGQGLQFLFEYFSETQRNKGNFPGRFSGRQFSNSRSEMNVSTLELGDSALYLCASSSTAAGAQETQYFGPGTRLLVL.

This chain connects TRBV5-1 to TRBJ2-3; tentatively, D is TRBD1 (6 bases). Germline loops: CDR1 SGHRS, CDR2 YFSETQ. Trimming removed 5 bases at V and 5 bases at J, with 12 bases between. The CDR3 loop spans 13 amino acids. The CDR3 sequence is CASSAGVGDTQYF. The CDR3 DNA is TGCGCCAGCAGTGCAGGGGTGGGAGATACGCAGTATTTT. The entire variable domain, with the rest obtained from reference TRBV5-1 and TRBJ2-3, is as follows: KAGVTQTPRYLIKTRGQQVTLSCSPISGHRSVSWYQQTPGQGLQFLFEYFSETQRNKGNFPGRFSGRQFSNSRSEMNVSTLELGDSALYLCASSAGVGDTQYFGPGTRLTVL.

The chain links TRBV5-1 to TRBJ1-6; no clear D gene. Trimming took 0 bases from V and 5 from J, leaving 3 bases between them. This CDR3 has 13 residues. Germline CDR1 is SGHRS and CDR2 is YFSETQ. CDR3 nucleotides: TGCGCCAGCAGCTTGGACGATAATTCACCCCTCCACTTT. Its protein is CASSLDDNSPLHF.

In nucleotides, the CDR3 is TGTGCCAGCAGGGCCATGATCTACGAGCAGTACTTC. Protein sequence: CASRAMIYEQYF. This chain links TRBV6-1 with TRBJ2-7; no clear D. Germline CDR1 MNHNS, CDR2 SASEGT. Trimming took 6 bases from V and 3 from J, leaving 9 bases between them. CDR3 length equals 12 residues.

The rearrangement joins TRBV6-6 to TRBJ2-7; D is uncertain. The CDR3 has 14 amino acids. Germline loops: CDR1 MNHNY, CDR2 SVGAGI (reference sequence). V lost 3 bases, J lost 4 bases, and 13 bases lay in between. CDR3 sequence: CASSYNGEMYEQYF. CDR3 nucleotide sequence: TGTGCCAGCAGTTATAATGGGGAAATGTACGAGCAGTACTTC.

The gene calls are TRBV11-2 and TRBJ1-2; D call uncertain. CDR3 length: 12 residues. The germline gives CDR1 SGHAT, CDR2 FQNNGV. V was cut by 4 bases and J by 4 bases, with 7 bases left in between. CDR3 protein: CASSSGSYGYTF. The CDR3 DNA is TGTGCCAGCAGCTCGGGAAGCTATGGCTACACCTTC.

V and J are TRBV11-3 and TRBJ2-1; D is unresolved. V lost 5 bases to trimming and J lost 6 bases, with 14 bases between them. Germline lookup yields CDR1 SGHNT and CDR2 YENEEA. The CDR3 runs to 14 residues. CDR3: CASSPALVPNEQFF. CDR3 sequence (DNA): TGTGCCAGCAGCCCGGCCCTAGTCCCCAATGAGCAGTTCTTC. Drawing the rest from reference TRBV11-3 and TRBJ2-1, the complete variable domain is EAGVVQSPRYKIIEKKQPVAFWCNPISGHNTLYWYLQNLGQGPELLIRYENEEAVDDSQLPKDRFSAERLKGVDSTLKIQPAELGDSAVYLCASSPALVPNEQFFGPGTRLTVL.

This clone was detected only a few times. V is TRBV11-1 and J is TRBJ2-7, with a possible D match to TRBD1 (5 bases). The ends were cut back, 1 base at V and 6 bases at J, with 13 bases in the middle. This CDR3 is 14 amino acids long. Per the germline V gene, CDR1 is SGHAT and CDR2 is FQDESV (reference sequence). This CDR3 is CASSLEVRQSEQYF. The CDR3 DNA is TGTGCCAGCAGCTTAGAAGTACGACAGTCCGAGCAGTACTTC.

Worth noting for this clone: Other DNA sequences within the sample encode an identical CDR3. The gene calls are TRBV6-1 and TRBJ1-5; D is uncertain. V was trimmed by 0 bases and J by 7 bases, leaving 1 base between them. CDR1 and CDR2 from the germline V gene are MNHNS and SASEGT. The CDR3 extends over 11 amino acids. This CDR3 is CASSEAQPQHF. CDR3 sequence (DNA): TGTGCCAGCAGTGAAGCCCAGCCCCAGCATTTT.

The chain links TRBV2 to TRBJ2-3, with a weak D call TRBD1 (5 bases). The CDR3 covers 15 residues. V was pared by 10 bases and J by 1 base, with 18 bases between. Looked up from germline, CDR1 is SNHLY and CDR2 is FYNNEI. CDR3 sequence: CANRGAETRTDTQYF. In DNA, the CDR3 is TGTGCCAACCGTGGGGCAGAAACCCGCACAGATACGCAGTATTTT.

This chain connects TRBV5-1 to TRBJ2-7; no clear D gene. V lost 4 bases, J lost 0 bases, and 8 bases lay in between. The CDR3 loop spans 13 amino acids. Germline V gene data show CDR1 as SGHRS and CDR2 as YFSETQ. Written as DNA, the CDR3 is TGCGCCAGCAGCACCGGTAGCTCCTACGAGCAGTACTTC. This codes for CASSTGSSYEQYF.

This clone was seen more than once but under ten times. The chain has TRBV5-1 and TRBJ2-5; D gene unclear. Germline values: CDR1 SGHRS, CDR2 YFSETQ. Trimming pared 1 base from V and 6 bases from J, leaving 13 bases between. The CDR3 totals 14 residues. The CDR3 bases are TGCGCCAGCAGCTTGTTGGAAGCCGGAAAGACCCAGTACTTC. Translating it yields CASSLLEAGKTQYF. Full variable domain (rest looked up from reference TRBV5-1 and TRBJ2-5): KAGVTQTPRYLIKTRGQQVTLSCSPISGHRSVSWYQQTPGQGLQFLFEYFSETQRNKGNFPGRFSGRQFSNSRSEMNVSTLELGDSALYLCASSLLEAGKTQYFGPGTRLLVL.

V and J are TRBV2 and TRBJ2-5; tentative D call: TRBD1 (6 bases). The assigned J gene may be wrong: the sequence end matches TRBJ2-7 better. CDR1 and CDR2 from the germline V gene are SNHLY and FYNNEI. There are 15 residues in the CDR3. Here the CDR3 DNA reads TGTGCCAGCAGGGTATTGTGGGGGCCCTCCTACGAGCAGTACTTC. Its protein product is CASRVLWGPSYEQYF.

V is TRBV7-9 and J is TRBJ2-5; 8 positions agree with TRBD1. Per germline, CDR1 SEHNR and CDR2 FQNEAQ (reference sequence). V shed 6 bases, J shed 3 bases, and the junction held 6 bases outside the gene matches. The CDR3 runs 14 residues. CDR3 DNA: TGTGCCAGCAGTAGCAAGGACAGGGAAGAGACCCAGTACTTC. It codes for CASSSKDREETQYF.

Only one count was recorded for this clone. The chain uses TRBV19 and TRBJ1-2, with unresolved D. CDR1 LNHDA and CDR2 SQIVND come from the germline V gene (reference sequence). The CDR3 spans 14 residues. V was shortened by 3 bases and J by 1 base, with 9 bases between the two germline ends. In DNA, the CDR3 is TGTGCCAGTAGTATTGTAGGTCTTAACTATGGCTACACCTTC. Translating it yields CASSIVGLNYGYTF. The full variable domain, rest sourced from reference TRBV19 and TRBJ1-2, is DGGITQSPKYLFRKEGQNVTLSCEQNLNHDAMYWYRQDPGQGLRLIYYSQIVNDFQKGDIAEGYSVSREKKESFPLTVTSAQKNPTAFYLCASSIVGLNYGYTFGSGTRLTVV.

In regard to this clone: Distinct nucleotide sequences in the sample also encode this CDR3. V gene TRBV5-1 combines with J gene TRBJ1-1, with a possible D match to TRBD1 (6 bases). CDR3 length: 13 residues. Germline CDR1 is SGHRS and CDR2 is YFSETQ. V was clipped by 4 bases and J by 1 base, with 8 bases between them. In DNA, the CDR3 is TGCGCCAGCAGCCTGACAGGGAACACTGAAGCTTTCTTT. Protein product: CASSLTGNTEAFF.

CDR3 sequence: CASSLGTRAPLHF. The CDR3 DNA sequence: TGCGCCAGCAGCTTGGGGACGAGGGCGCCCCTCCACTTT. The gene calls are TRBV5-1 and TRBJ1-6; D remains unclear. V shed 0 bases and J shed 13 bases, with 11 bases lying between them. The CDR3 sequence is 13 residues long. Germline V gene sequence: CDR1 SGHRS, CDR2 YFSETQ.

This clone was seen just once. This chain links TRBV7-9 with TRBJ1-2; weak D call: TRBD1 (6 bases). The V end was cut by 6 bases, the J end by 2 bases, with 10 bases between. Germline assignment: CDR1 SEHNR and CDR2 FQNEAQ (reference sequence). The CDR3 runs to 13 residues. As DNA, the CDR3 is TGTGCCAGCAGTCGTGGGACAAACTATGGCTACACCTTC. Protein product: CASSRGTNYGYTF. Full variable domain (outside the CDR3, taken from reference TRBV7-9 and TRBJ1-2): DTGVSQNPRHKITKRGQNVTFRCDPISEHNRLYWYRQTLGQGPEFLTYFQNEAQLEKSRLLSDRFSAERPKGSFSTLEIQRTEQGDSAMYLCASSRGTNYGYTFGSGTRLTVV.

CDR3 sequence reads: CASRGLVAGELFF. The CDR3 DNA follows: TGTGCCAGCAGGGGACTAGTTGCCGGGGAGCTGTTTTTT. V gene TRBV6-6 combines with J gene TRBJ2-2, with 8 bases matching TRBD2. Germline CDR1 and CDR2: MNHNY and SVGAGI (reference sequence). J gave up 6 bases and V 6 bases, and 3 bases lay outside the gene matches. This CDR3 contains 13 residues.

The CDR3 coding sequence is TGCGCCAGCAGCTTGGCCGGACAGGGGACCTACGAGCAGTACTTC. It specifies CASSLAGQGTYEQYF. The chain employs TRBV5-1 and TRBJ2-7; TRBD1 matches at 9 bases. Trimming at V came to 0 bases and at J to 2 bases, leaving 3 bases not matched to a gene. The CDR3 is 15 residues long. CDR1 is SGHRS, CDR2 YFSETQ, per germline.

The V and J genes are TRBV6-5 and TRBJ1-2; D unresolved. V was cut by 4 bases and J by 5 bases, with 14 bases left in between. Germline V CDR1 and CDR2: MNHEY, SVGAGI. CDR3 size: 14 residues. CDR3 sequence: CASSSRPGVYGYTF. CDR3 DNA: TGTGCCAGCAGTTCTAGACCCGGGGTGTATGGCTACACCTTC.

The J gene is TRBJ2-2, the V gene TRBV5-1; D not certain. Germline assignment: CDR1 SGHRS and CDR2 YFSETQ. The CDR3 totals 14 residues. The V gene lost 0 bases and the J gene lost 0 bases, with 3 bases spanning the gap. This CDR3 reads CASSLGPNTGELFF. The CDR3 region has the DNA TGCGCCAGCAGCTTGGGCCCGAACACCGGGGAGCTGTTTTTT.

The chain recombines TRBV7-9 with TRBJ2-2; D ambiguous. Trimming removed 5 bases from V and 6 bases from J, with 13 bases in between. CDR1 SEHNR and CDR2 FQNEAQ come from the germline V gene (reference sequence). The CDR3 is made up of 14 amino acids. The CDR3 loop is CASSPGSVPGELFF. The CDR3 DNA reads TGTGCCAGCAGCCCAGGCTCCGTCCCCGGGGAGCTGTTTTTT.

The chain joins TRBV6-6 to TRBJ1-1; D not resolved. The germline V gene has CDR1 MNHNY and CDR2 SVGAGI (reference sequence). Between the trimmed V and J ends, which lost 0 bases and 6 bases, there was a span of 11 bases. This CDR3 is 14 amino acids long. The CDR3 region has the DNA TGTGCCAGCAGTTACTCGGGGAGTTCCCCTGAAGCTTTCTTT. Its translation is CASSYSGSSPEAFF.

This rearrangement joins TRBV5-1 to TRBJ2-2; D is unresolved. This CDR3 contains 15 residues. V gave up 4 bases and J gave up 0 bases, with 10 bases separating them. CDR1 and CDR2 from the germline V gene are SGHRS and YFSETQ. Here the CDR3 DNA reads TGCGCCAGCAGCCCGGTCATGGCGAACACCGGGGAGCTGTTTTTT. Translation: CASSPVMANTGELFF. Complete variable domain (other parts from reference TRBV5-1 and TRBJ2-2): KAGVTQTPRYLIKTRGQQVTLSCSPISGHRSVSWYQQTPGQGLQFLFEYFSETQRNKGNFPGRFSGRQFSNSRSEMNVSTLELGDSALYLCASSPVMANTGELFFGEGSRLTVL.

The V call is TRBV5-1, the J call TRBJ1-1, with 12 bases identical to TRBD1. Losses at the gene ends were 3 bases for V and 3 bases for J; bases not matched to a gene: 9. Germline V gene sequence: CDR1 SGHRS, CDR2 YFSETQ. The CDR3 loop spans 17 amino acids. The DNA of the CDR3 is TGCGCCAGCAGCTCGGGACAGGGGGCCGAAATTTACACTGAAGCTTTCTTT. It specifies CASSSGQGAEIYTEAFF. The variable domain in full, completed from reference TRBV5-1 and TRBJ1-1, reads KAGVTQTPRYLIKTRGQQVTLSCSPISGHRSVSWYQQTPGQGLQFLFEYFSETQRNKGNFPGRFSGRQFSNSRSEMNVSTLELGDSALYLCASSSGQGAEIYTEAFFGQGTRLTVV.

The chain couples TRBV5-1 to TRBJ1-1, with no clear D. Trimming took off 4 bases at V and 8 bases at J, with 15 bases between the two ends. CDR3 length: 13 amino acids. Germline assignment: CDR1 SGHRS and CDR2 YFSETQ. CDR3 sequence reads: CASSVAAGSEAFF. The CDR3 DNA reads TGCGCCAGCAGCGTGGCCGCGGGGTCCGAAGCTTTCTTT.

The CDR3 reads CASGLAGLGLHEQFF. The CDR3 nucleotides are TGTGCCAGTGGTCTAGCGGGGCTGGGCCTTCATGAGCAGTTCTTC. V gene TRBV19 combines with J gene TRBJ2-1; 9 nucleotides align to TRBD2. Germline loops: CDR1 LNHDA, CDR2 SQIVND (reference sequence). V shed 8 bases and J 8 bases; nucleotides not matched to a gene: 13. The CDR3 runs to 15 residues. The variable domain in full, with the rest retrieved from reference TRBV19 and TRBJ2-1, is DGGITQSPKYLFRKEGQNVTLSCEQNLNHDAMYWYRQDPGQGLRLIYYSQIVNDFQKGDIAEGYSVSREKKESFPLTVTSAQKNPTAFYLCASGLAGLGLHEQFFGPGTRLTVL.